This T cell receptor (beta chain) was recorded in a study of blood T cell repertoires in COVID-19. For the study at large: PBMCs, B-cell-depleted T cells, or T cells provided the cDNA or gDNA that made up the material.

Profiling relied on immunoSEQ multiplex PCR, and the TCRdb table lists in-frame clones only, not all of them. Here the sample spans 200,000 or so clones, 80% to 90% being singletons. After removal of 2 bases from V and 5 bases from J, the junction contained 2 bases not matched to a gene. Looked up from germline, CDR1 is WNHNN and CDR2 is SYGVQD (reference sequence). The CDR3 contains 16 residues. Cohort assignment relied on participant-reported clinical history. The clonotype was recovered from a woman aged 18 to 35 in a cohort exposed to, infected with or recovered from COVID-19 (not recorded which). V is TRBV10-1 and J is TRBJ2-2, with TRBD2 matching over 13 bases. Material: PBMCs or T cells enriched from blood (not recorded which). CDR3 nucleotide sequence: TGCGCCAGCAGTGAGGGGACTAGCGGGAAGACCGGGGAGCTGTTTTTT. Protein: CASSEGTSGKTGELFF.